Below, one T cell receptor beta chain is given with its context. The data belong to a study of blood T cell repertoires in COVID-19. Study information: Specimens from acute and convalescent COVID-19 originated in the United States, Italy and Spain.

Between the trimmed V and J ends, which lost 4 bases and 6 bases, there was a span of 13 bases. Germline V gene lookup returns CDR1 SGHKS and CDR2 YYEKEE (reference sequence). There are 14 residues in the CDR3. Produced via immunoSEQ multiplex PCR; TCRdb's table is partial and in-frame only. The data show about 64,000 clones, around 73% seen once. One Seattle source followed patients from active infection through their disease course. The material sequenced was peripheral blood. This receptor was taken from a man in his sixties with COVID-19, enrolled during active disease. V and J are TRBV5-5 and TRBJ2-2; D uncertain. CDR3: CASSPELRPGELFF. The CDR3 DNA is TGTGCCAGCAGCCCGGAGCTCCGACCCGGGGAGCTGTTTTTT. The whole variable domain, remainder taken from reference TRBV5-5 and TRBJ2-2, is DAGVTQSPTHLIKTRGQQVTLRCSPISGHKSVSWYQQVLGQGPQFIFQYYEKEERGRGNFPDRFSARQFPNYSSELNVNALLLGDSALYLCASSPELRPGELFFGEGSRLTVL.